The 4 T cell receptor beta chains below all came from one sample that was sequenced in a study of blood T cell repertoires in COVID-19 (dated by TCRdb to 2020 to 2022). Library construction relied on the immunoSEQ multiplex PCR assay. TCRdb mirrors the immuneACCESS table, restricted to in-frame sequences. Some clones are absent from its copies; in checked studies, under half trace to an unresolved V gene, and the reason for the others is unknown. This sample holds fewer than 350,000 clones; about 86% were observed only once. 12% of the sample rests with the top ten. The specimen sequenced was peripheral blood. The receptor source for this set is a woman aged 30 to 39 with COVID-19, enrolled during active disease.

This clone was detected only once. The rearrangement links TRBV30 to TRBJ2-1, with unresolved D. Germline lookup yields CDR1 GTSNPN and CDR2 SVGIG (reference sequence). This CDR3 is 11 amino acids long. V was clipped by 4 bases and J by 8 bases, with 9 bases between them. CDR3 bases: TGTGCCTGGACTGTAGCTTATGAGCAGTTCTTC. Its translation: CAWTVAYEQFF.

The chain recombines TRBV3-1 (or the pseudogene TRBV3-2) with TRBJ2-7, with D possibly TRBD1 on 6 matching bases. Germline assignment: CDR1 LGHDT and CDR2 YNNKEL (reference sequence). This CDR3 contains 16 residues. The V and J ends lost 3 bases and 1 base respectively, with 16 bases between them. The chain's CDR3 is CASSHGGLSGSYEQYF. The CDR3 DNA sequence: TGTGCCAGCAGCCATGGGGGCCTATCCGGGTCCTACGAGCAGTACTTC.

V and J are TRBV24-1 and TRBJ2-3; 7 nucleotides align to TRBD2. Germline V gene sequence: CDR1 KGHDR, CDR2 SFDVKD. This CDR3 region has 16 residues. V lost 7 bases and J lost 2; bases outside the gene matches: 11. This chain's CDR3 is CATRAPWRGNTDTQYF. The DNA for the CDR3 is TGTGCCACCAGGGCCCCATGGCGGGGGAACACAGATACGCAGTATTTT.

This clone occurred once. The chain joins TRBV3-1 (or the pseudogene TRBV3-2) to TRBJ2-7; D gene unclear. The CDR3 totals 15 residues. Between the trimmed V and J ends, which lost 0 bases and 6 bases, there was a span of 15 bases. From germline, CDR1 is LGHDT and CDR2 YNNKEL (reference sequence). The chain's CDR3 is CASSQDRRQPGEQYF. The CDR3 DNA reads as TGTGCCAGCAGCCAAGATCGTCGGCAGCCGGGCGAGCAGTACTTC.